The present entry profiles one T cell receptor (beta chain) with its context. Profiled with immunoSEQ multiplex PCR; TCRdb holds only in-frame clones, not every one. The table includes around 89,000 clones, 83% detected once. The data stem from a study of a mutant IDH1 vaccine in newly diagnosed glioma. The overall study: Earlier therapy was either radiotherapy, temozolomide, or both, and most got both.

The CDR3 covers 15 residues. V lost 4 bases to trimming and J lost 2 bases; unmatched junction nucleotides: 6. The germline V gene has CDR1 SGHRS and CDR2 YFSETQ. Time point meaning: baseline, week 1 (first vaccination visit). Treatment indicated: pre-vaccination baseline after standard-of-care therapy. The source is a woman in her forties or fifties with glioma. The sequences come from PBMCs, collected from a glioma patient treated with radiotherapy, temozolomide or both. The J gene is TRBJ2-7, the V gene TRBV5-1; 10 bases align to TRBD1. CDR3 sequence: CASSGGQGITYEQYF. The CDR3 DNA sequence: TGCGCCAGCAGCGGGGGACAGGGGATTACCTACGAGCAGTACTTC.